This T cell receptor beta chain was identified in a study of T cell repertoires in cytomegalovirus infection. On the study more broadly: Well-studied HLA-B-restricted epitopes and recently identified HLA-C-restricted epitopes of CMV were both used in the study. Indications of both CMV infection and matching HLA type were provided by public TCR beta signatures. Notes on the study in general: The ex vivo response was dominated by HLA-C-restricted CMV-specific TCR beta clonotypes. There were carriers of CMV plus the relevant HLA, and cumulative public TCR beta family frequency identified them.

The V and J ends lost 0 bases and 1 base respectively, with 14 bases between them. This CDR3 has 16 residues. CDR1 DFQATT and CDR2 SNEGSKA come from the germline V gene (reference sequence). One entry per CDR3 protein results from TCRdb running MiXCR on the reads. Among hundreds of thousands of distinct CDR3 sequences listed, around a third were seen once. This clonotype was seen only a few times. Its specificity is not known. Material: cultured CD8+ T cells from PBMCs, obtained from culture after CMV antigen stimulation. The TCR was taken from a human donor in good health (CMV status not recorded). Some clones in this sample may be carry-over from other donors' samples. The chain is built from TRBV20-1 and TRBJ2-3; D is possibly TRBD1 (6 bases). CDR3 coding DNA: TGCAGTGCTAGAGATATGGCCACAGGGCGCACAGATACGCAGTATTTT. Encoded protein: CSARDMATGRTDTQYF.